These 7 T cell receptor beta chains share one sample of origin, sequenced in a study of T cells in localized non-small cell lung cancer. Assay used: immunoSEQ multiplex PCR; TCRdb lists only in-frame clones, some missing. Among some 52,000 clones, 86% were seen once, and the ten largest hold 15% to 20%. This specimen was peripheral blood, taken before any cancer treatment. The receptors were sampled from a male donor at least 60 years old with stage III squamous cell lung carcinoma.

The rearrangement joins TRBV5-1 to TRBJ2-3; the match to TRBD2 covers 13 bases. The junction had 6 bases not matched to a gene; V was cut back by 3 bases and J by 5 bases. The CDR3 has 16 amino acids. Germline CDR1 reads SGHRS; CDR2 reads YFSETQ. CDR3 nucleotides: TGCGCCAGCAGCTACCGGACTAGCGGGGGTCTAGATACGCAGTATTTT. Its translation: CASSYRTSGGLDTQYF.

The chain combines TRBV6-5 with TRBJ2-3, with 8 bases that match TRBD2. J gave up 0 bases and V 10 bases, and 6 bases lay outside the gene matches. Germline V gives CDR1 MNHEY, CDR2 SVGAGI. The CDR3 has 14 amino acids. The CDR3 is CATKRGGSTDTQYF. CDR3 nucleotides: TGTGCCACAAAACGGGGGGGGAGCACAGATACGCAGTATTTT.

The chain uses TRBV19 and TRBJ1-4, with D possibly TRBD1 on 5 matching bases. The CDR3 is made up of 14 amino acids. With 6 bases removed from V and 11 bases from J, the gap between germline ends came to 19 bases. CDR1 is LNHDA, CDR2 SQIVND, per germline (reference sequence). The DNA of the CDR3 is TGTGCCAGTAGAACGGGACCGCCGGTTAGGAAACTGTTTTTT. Residues: CASRTGPPVRKLFF.

CDR3 sequence: CASSVPLQGAEAFF. In nucleotides, the CDR3 is TGCGCCAGCAGCGTTCCGCTACAGGGGGCTGAAGCTTTCTTT. The chain has TRBV5-1 and TRBJ1-1, with TRBD1 matching over 8 bases. The V gene end was trimmed by 4 bases and the J gene end by 6 bases; junction bases not matched to a gene: 8. The CDR3 has 14 residues. Germline V gives CDR1 SGHRS, CDR2 YFSETQ.

This chain links TRBV30 with TRBJ1-5; TRBD1 aligns across 7 bases. Germline-derived CDR1 and CDR2 are GTSNPN and SVGIG (reference sequence). Germline trimming cut 2 bases from V and 5 bases from J; bases unmatched to any gene: 9. The CDR3 consists of 15 residues. The CDR3 loop is CAWSPPGQRYQPQHF. CDR3 DNA: TGTGCCTGGAGTCCTCCGGGACAGCGATATCAGCCCCAGCATTTT.

This sequence joins TRBV9 and TRBJ2-2, with D possibly called TRBD1 or TRBD2 (6 bases each). Germline V gene lookup returns CDR1 SGDLS and CDR2 YYNGEE. The CDR3 totals 16 residues. Trimming pared 0 bases from V and 5 bases from J, leaving 14 bases between. The CDR3 DNA reads TGTGCCAGCAGCGTAGTCCAGGGGAGGATGACCGGGGAGCTGTTTTTT. It yields the protein CASSVVQGRMTGELFF.

This chain joins TRBV27 and TRBJ2-7, with D unresolved. V shed 6 bases and J shed 5 bases, with 17 bases lying between them. The CDR3 spans 14 residues. CDR1 and CDR2 from the germline V gene are MNHEY and SMNVEV (reference sequence). CDR3 region: CASRVFGSSHEQYF. The CDR3 DNA is TGTGCCAGCAGAGTTTTCGGTAGCTCGCACGAGCAGTACTTC.